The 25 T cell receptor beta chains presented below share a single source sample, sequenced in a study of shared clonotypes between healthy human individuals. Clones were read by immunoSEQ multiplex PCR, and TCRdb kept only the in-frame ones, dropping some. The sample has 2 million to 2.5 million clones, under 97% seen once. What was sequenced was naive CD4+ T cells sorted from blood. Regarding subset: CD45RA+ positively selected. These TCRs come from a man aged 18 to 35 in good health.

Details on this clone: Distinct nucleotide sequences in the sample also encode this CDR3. CDR3 bases: TGCGCCAGCAGCTTTTCGGGAGCCTCCTACGAGCAGTACTTC. Protein sequence: CASSFSGASYEQYF. The rearrangement links TRBV5-1 to TRBJ2-7; D perhaps matches TRBD2 (6 bases). The CDR3 runs 14 residues. Germline-derived CDR1 and CDR2 are SGHRS and YFSETQ. V lost 2 bases, J lost 0 bases, and 9 bases lay in between.

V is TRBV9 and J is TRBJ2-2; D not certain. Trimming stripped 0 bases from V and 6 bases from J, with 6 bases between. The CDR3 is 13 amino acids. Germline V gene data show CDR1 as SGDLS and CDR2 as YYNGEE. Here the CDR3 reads CASSVGVAGELFF. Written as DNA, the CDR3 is TGTGCCAGCAGCGTAGGGGTGGCCGGGGAGCTGTTTTTT.

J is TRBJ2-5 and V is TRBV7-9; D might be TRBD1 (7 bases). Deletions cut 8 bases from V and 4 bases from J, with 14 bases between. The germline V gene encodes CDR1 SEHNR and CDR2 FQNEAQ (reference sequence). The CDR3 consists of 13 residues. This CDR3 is CASLTQGGETQYF. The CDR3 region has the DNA TGTGCCAGCCTCACTCAGGGGGGAGAGACCCAGTACTTC.

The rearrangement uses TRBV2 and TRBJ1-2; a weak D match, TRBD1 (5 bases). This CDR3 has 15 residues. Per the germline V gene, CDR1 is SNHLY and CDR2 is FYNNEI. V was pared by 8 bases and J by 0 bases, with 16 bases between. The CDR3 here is CASLRGEVANYGYTF. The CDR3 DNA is TGTGCCAGCCTTAGAGGGGAAGTAGCTAACTATGGCTACACCTTC.

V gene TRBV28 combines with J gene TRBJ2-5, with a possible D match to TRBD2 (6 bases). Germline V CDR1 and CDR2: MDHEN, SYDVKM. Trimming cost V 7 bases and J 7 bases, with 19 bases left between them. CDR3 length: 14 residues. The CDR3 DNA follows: TGTGCCAGCATGGGGGACGGGGGTGGATGGACCCAGTACTTC. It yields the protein CASMGDGGGWTQYF.

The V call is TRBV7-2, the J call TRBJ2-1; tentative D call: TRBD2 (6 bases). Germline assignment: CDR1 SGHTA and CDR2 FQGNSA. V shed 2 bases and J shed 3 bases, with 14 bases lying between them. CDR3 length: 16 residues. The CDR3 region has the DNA TGTGCCAGCAGCTTAAGTGGCGGGAAGGGCTACAATGAGCAGTTCTTC. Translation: CASSLSGGKGYNEQFF.

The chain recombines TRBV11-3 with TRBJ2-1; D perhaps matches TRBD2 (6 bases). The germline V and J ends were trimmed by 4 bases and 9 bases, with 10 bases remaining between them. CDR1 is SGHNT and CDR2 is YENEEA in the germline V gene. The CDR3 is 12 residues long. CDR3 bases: TGTGCCAGCAGCTCTCAGCGGGCTGAGCAGTTCTTC. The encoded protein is CASSSQRAEQFF.

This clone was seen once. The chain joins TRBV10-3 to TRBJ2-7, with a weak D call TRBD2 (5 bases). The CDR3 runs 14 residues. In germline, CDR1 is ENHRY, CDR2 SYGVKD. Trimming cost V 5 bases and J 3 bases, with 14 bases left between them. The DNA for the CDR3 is TGTGCCATCAGTCCTGGACCGGGAAACTACGAGCAGTACTTC. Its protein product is CAISPGPGNYEQYF.

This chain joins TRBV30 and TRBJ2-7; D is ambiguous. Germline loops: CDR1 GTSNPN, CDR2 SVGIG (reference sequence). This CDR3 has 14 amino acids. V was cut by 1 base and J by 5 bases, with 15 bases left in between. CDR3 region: CAWSGGRVWNEQYF. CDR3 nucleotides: TGTGCCTGGAGTGGGGGTCGAGTGTGGAACGAGCAGTACTTC.

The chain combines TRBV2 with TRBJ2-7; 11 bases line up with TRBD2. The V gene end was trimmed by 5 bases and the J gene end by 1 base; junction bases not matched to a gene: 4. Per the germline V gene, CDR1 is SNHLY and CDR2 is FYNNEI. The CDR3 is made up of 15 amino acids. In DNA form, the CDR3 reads TGTGCCAGCAGTCCCGGGACTAGCGGATCCTACGAGCAGTACTTC. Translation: CASSPGTSGSYEQYF.

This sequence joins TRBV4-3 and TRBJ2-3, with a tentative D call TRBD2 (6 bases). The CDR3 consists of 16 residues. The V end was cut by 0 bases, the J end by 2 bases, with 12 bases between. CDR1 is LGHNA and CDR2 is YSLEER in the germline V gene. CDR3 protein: CASSQDMPDYTDTQYF. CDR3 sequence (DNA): TGCGCCAGCAGCCAAGATATGCCGGACTACACAGATACGCAGTATTTT.

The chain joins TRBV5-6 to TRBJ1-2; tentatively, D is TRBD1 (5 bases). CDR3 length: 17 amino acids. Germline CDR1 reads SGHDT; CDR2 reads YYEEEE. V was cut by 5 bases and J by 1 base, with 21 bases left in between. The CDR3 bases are TGTGCCAGCAGTTCTCGACGGGACGTAACGCTTAACTATGGCTACACCTTC. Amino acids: CASSSRRDVTLNYGYTF.

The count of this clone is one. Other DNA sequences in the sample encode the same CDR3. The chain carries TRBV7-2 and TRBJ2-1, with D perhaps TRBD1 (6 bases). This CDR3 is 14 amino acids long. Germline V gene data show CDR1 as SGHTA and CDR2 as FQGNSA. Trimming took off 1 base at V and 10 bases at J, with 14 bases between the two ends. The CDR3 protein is CASSLGTGKVEQFF. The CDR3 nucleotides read TGTGCCAGCAGCTTAGGCACAGGGAAGGTCGAGCAGTTCTTC.

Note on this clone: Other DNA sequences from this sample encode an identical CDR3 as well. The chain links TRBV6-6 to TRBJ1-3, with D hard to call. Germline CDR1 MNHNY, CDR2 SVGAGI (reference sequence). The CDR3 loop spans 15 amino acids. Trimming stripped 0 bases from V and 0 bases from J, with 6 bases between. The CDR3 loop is CASSYSGTSGNTIYF. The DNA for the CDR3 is TGTGCCAGCAGTTACTCCGGAACCTCTGGAAACACCATATATTTT.

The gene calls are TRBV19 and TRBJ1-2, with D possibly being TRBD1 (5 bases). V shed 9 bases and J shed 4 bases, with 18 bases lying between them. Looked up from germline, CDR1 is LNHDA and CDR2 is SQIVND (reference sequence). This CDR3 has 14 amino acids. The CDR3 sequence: CASVHPGTIYGYTF. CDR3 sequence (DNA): TGTGCCAGCGTACACCCCGGGACCATCTATGGCTACACCTTC.

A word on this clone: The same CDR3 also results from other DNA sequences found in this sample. The CDR3 DNA reads as TGTGCCAGCAGTGAAAGGAGGGACTACGAGCAGTACTTC. The encoded protein is CASSERRDYEQYF. The rearrangement links TRBV2 to TRBJ2-7; possible D gene TRBD2, 6 bases. The V gene lost 2 bases and the J gene lost 3 bases, with 8 bases spanning the gap. This CDR3 contains 13 residues. Germline V gives CDR1 SNHLY, CDR2 FYNNEI. Full variable domain (outside the CDR3, taken from reference TRBV2 and TRBJ2-7): EPEVTQTPSHQVTQMGQEVILRCVPISNHLYFYWYRQILGQKVEFLVSFYNNEISEKSEIFDDQFSVERPDGSNFTLKIRSTKLEDSAMYFCASSERRDYEQYFGPGTRLTVT.

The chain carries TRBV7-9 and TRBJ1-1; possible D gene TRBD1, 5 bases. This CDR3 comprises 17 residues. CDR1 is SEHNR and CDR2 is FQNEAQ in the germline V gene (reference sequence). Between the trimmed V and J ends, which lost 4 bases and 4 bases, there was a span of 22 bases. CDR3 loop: CASSSNEGATFFTEAFF. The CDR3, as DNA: TGTGCCAGCAGCTCGAACGAAGGGGCTACTTTTTTCACTGAAGCTTTCTTT.

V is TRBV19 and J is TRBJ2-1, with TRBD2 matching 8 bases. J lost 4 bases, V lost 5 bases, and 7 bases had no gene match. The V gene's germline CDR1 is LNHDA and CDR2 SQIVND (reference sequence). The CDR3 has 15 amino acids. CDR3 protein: CASSSSGSAYNEQFF. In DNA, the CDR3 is TGTGCCAGTAGTTCGAGCGGGAGTGCTTACAATGAGCAGTTCTTC.

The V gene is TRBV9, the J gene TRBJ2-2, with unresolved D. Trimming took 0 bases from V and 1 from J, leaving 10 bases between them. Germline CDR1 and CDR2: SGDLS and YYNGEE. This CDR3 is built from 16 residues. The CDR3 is CASSVEPGLNTGELFF. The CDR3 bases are TGTGCCAGCAGCGTAGAGCCAGGTTTGAACACCGGGGAGCTGTTTTTT.

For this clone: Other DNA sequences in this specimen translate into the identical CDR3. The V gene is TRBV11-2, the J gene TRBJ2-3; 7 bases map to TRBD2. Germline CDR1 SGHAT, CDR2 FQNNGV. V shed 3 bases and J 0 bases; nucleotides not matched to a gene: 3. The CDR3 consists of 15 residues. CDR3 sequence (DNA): TGTGCCAGCAGCTTCCGCGGGGGAAGCACAGATACGCAGTATTTT. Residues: CASSFRGGSTDTQYF.

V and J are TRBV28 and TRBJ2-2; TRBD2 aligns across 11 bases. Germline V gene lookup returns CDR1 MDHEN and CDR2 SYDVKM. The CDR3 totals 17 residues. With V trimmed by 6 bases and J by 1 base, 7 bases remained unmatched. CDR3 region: CASSSPGLAENTGELFF. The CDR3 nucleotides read TGTGCCAGCAGCTCCCCGGGACTAGCGGAGAACACCGGGGAGCTGTTTTTT. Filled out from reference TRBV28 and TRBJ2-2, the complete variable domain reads DVKVTQSSRYLVKRTGEKVFLECVQDMDHENMFWYRQDPGLGLRLIYFSYDVKMKEKGDIPEGYSVSREKKERFSLILESASTNQTSMYLCASSSPGLAENTGELFFGEGSRLTVL.

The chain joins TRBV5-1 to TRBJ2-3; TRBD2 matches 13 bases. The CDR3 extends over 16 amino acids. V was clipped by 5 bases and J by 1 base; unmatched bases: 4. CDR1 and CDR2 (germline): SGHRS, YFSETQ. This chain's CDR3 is CASRPGTSGGTDTQYF. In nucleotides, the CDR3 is TGCGCCAGCAGACCTGGGACTAGCGGGGGCACAGATACGCAGTATTTT.

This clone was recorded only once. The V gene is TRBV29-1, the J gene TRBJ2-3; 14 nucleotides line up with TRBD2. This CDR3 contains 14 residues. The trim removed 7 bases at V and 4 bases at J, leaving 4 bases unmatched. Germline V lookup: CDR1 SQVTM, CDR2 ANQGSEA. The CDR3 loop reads CSGRLAGGPDTQYF. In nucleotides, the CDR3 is TGCAGCGGCCGACTAGCGGGGGGGCCAGATACGCAGTATTTT.

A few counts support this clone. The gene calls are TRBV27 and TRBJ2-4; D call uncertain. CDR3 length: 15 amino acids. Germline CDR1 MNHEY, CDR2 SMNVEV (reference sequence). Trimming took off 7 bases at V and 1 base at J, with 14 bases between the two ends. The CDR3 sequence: CASKLLGSAKNIQYF. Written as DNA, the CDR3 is TGTGCCAGCAAGCTTTTAGGGTCGGCCAAAAACATTCAGTACTTC.

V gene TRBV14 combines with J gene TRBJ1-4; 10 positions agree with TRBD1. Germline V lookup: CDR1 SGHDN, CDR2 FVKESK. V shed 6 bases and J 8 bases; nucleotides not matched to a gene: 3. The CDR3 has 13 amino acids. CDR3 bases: TGTGCCAGCAGGTTGACAGGGGGCGAAAAACTGTTTTTT. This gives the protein CASRLTGGEKLFF.